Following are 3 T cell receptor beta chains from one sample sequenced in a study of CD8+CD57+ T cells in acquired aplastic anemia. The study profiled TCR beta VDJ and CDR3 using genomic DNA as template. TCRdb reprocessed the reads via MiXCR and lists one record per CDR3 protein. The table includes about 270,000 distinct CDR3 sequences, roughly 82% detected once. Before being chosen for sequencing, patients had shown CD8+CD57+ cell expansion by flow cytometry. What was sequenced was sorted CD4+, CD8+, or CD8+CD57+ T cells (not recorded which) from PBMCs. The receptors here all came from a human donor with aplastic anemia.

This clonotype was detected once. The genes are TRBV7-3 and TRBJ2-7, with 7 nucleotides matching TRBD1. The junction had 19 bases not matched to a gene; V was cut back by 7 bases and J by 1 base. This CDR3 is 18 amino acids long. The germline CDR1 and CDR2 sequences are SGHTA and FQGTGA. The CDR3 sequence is CASTSHPDGTALSYEQYF. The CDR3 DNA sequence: TGTGCCAGCACCAGTCATCCAGACGGGACAGCCCTTTCCTACGAGCAGTACTTC.

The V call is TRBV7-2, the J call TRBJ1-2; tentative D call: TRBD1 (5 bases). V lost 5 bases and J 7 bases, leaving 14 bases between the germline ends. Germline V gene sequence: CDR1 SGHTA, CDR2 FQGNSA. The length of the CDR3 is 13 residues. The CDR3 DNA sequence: TGTGCCAGCAGCCTCGGGGGACGCGCTGGCTACACCTTC. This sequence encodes CASSLGGRAGYTF.

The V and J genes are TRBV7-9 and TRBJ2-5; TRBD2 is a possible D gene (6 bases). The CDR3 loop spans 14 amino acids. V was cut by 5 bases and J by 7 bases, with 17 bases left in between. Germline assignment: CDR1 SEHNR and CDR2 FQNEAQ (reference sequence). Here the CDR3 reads CASSLEGGAGTQYF. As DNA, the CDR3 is TGTGCCAGCAGCCTAGAAGGCGGGGCAGGGACCCAGTACTTC.